Following are 2 T cell receptor beta chains from one sample sequenced in a study of blood T cell repertoires in COVID-19. Profiled with immunoSEQ multiplex PCR; TCRdb holds only in-frame clones, not every one. The data show some 74,000 clones, approximately 91% seen once. Sequences were obtained from peripheral blood. The receptors shown here come from a man aged 50-59 years with COVID-19, enrolled during active disease.

V and J are TRBV5-1 and TRBJ2-7; perhaps TRBD1 as D (6 bases). The CDR3 consists of 16 residues. Trimming pared 4 bases from V and 5 bases from J, leaving 22 bases between. Per the germline V gene, CDR1 is SGHRS and CDR2 is YFSETQ. The CDR3, as DNA: TGCGCCAGCAGCCTCAATATTGGGGGCGCTGTAGACGAGCAGTACTTC. Protein: CASSLNIGGAVDEQYF.

The genes are TRBV15 and TRBJ1-3, with D unclear. The V end was cut by 1 base, the J end by 2 bases, with 6 bases between. Germline assignment: CDR1 LNHNV and CDR2 YYDKDF (reference sequence). The length of the CDR3 is 14 residues. The DNA of the CDR3 is TGTGCCACCAGCAGAGGAGGGACTGGAAACACCATATATTTT. This gives the protein CATSRGGTGNTIYF.